This T cell receptor beta chain came from a study of immune cell composition in non-small cell lung cancer. Findings of the study overall: Clones >0.5% enriched in tumour were rarer in adenocarcinoma (around 35%) than squamous (roughly 75%). Overall clonality, unlike maximal tumour-associated clone frequency, did not predict TIL reactivity.

Data came from immunoSEQ multiplex PCR; TCRdb stores just in-frame clones and leaves some out. The sample records around 6,000 clones, roughly three quarters being singletons. Normal lung sampling was at least 3 cm from the tumour, as distant as possible. Trimming removed 4 bases from V and 0 bases from J, with 4 bases in between. The CDR3 extends over 12 amino acids. Per the germline V gene, CDR1 is SGHNT and CDR2 is YYREEE (reference sequence). Details on this clone: The antigen remains undetermined.

The sequencing input was non-adjacent lung tissue. The chain carries TRBV5-4 and TRBJ2-5, with D uncertain. This sequence was found in a human donor with non-small cell lung cancer. The CDR3 region is CASSANQETQYF. CDR3 in DNA: TGTGCCAGCAGCGCGAACCAAGAGACCCAGTACTTC.